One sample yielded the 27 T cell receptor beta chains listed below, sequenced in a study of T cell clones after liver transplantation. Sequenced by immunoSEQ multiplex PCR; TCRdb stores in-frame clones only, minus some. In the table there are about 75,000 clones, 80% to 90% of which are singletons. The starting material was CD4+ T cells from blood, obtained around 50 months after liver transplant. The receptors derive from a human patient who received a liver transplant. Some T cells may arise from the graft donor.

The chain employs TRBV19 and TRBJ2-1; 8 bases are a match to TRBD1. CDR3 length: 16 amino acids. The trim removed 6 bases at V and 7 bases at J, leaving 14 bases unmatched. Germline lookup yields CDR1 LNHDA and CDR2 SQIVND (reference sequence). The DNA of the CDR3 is TGTGCCAGTAGCCAACCTCGGGACAGGCCCTTTAATGAGCAGTTCTTC. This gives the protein CASSQPRDRPFNEQFF.

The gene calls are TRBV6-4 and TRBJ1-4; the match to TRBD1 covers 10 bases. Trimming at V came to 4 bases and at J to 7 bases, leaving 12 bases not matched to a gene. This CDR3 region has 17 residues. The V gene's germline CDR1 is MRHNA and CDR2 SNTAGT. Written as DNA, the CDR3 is TGTGCCAGCAGTGGGTTTTCTTTGGGACAGGGGCGTGAAAAACTGTTTTTT. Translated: CASSGFSLGQGREKLFF.

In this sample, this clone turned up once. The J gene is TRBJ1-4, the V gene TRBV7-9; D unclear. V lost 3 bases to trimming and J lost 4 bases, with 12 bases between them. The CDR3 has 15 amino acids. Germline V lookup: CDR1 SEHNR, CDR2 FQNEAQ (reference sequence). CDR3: CASSFPERDNEKLFF. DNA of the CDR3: TGTGCCAGCAGCTTTCCGGAGAGAGATAATGAAAAACTGTTTTTT.

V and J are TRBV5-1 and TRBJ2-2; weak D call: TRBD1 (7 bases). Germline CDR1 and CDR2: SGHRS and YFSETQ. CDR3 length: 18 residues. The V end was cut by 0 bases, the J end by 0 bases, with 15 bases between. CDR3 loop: CASSLGGAGQSNTGELFF. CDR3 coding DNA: TGCGCCAGCAGCTTGGGTGGCGCGGGACAGTCGAACACCGGGGAGCTGTTTTTT.

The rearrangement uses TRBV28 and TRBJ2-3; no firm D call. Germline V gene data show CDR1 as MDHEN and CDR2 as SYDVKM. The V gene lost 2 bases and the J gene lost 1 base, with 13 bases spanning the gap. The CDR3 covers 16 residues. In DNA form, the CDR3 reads TGTGCCAGCAGTTTAGATGGGATCCGTGGCACAGATACGCAGTATTTT. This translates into CASSLDGIRGTDTQYF.

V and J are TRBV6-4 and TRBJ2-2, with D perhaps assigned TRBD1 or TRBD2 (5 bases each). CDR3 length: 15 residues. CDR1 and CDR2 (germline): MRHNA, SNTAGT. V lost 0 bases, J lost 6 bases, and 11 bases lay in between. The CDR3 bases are TGTGCCAGCAGTGACTCGCACGGGGCGTCCGGGGAGCTGTTTTTT. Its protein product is CASSDSHGASGELFF.

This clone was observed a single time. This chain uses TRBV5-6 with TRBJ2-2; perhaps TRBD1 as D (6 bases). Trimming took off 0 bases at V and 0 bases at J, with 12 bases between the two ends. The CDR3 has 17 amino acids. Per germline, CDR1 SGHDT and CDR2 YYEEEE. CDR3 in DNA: TGTGCCAGCAGCTTGGTCTTGGGGGCGACGAACACCGGGGAGCTGTTTTTT. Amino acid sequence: CASSLVLGATNTGELFF.

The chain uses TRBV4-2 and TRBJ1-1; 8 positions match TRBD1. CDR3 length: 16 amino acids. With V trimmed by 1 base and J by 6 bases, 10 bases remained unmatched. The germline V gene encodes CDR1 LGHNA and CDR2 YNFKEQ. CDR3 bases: TGTGCCAGCAGCCAAGCCCCCGGGACAGGACCACCTGAAGCTTTCTTT. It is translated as CASSQAPGTGPPEAFF.

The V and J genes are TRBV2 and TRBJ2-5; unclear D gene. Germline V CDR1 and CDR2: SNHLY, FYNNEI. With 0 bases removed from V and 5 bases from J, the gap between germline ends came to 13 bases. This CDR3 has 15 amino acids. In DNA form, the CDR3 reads TGTGCCAGCAGTGAAGCGCAAGGGCTTGGGGAGACCCAGTACTTC. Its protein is CASSEAQGLGETQYF.

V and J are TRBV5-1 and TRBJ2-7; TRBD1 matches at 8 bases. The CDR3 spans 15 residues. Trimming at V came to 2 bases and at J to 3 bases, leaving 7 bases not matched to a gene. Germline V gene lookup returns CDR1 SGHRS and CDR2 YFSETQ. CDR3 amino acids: CASSLETGGSYEQYF. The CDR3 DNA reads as TGCGCCAGCAGCTTAGAAACAGGGGGAAGCTACGAGCAGTACTTC.

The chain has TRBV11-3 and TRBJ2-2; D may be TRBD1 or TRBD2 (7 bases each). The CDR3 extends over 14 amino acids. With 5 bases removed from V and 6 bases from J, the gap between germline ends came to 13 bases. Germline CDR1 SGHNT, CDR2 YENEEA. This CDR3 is CASSAGGRAGELFF. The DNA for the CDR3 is TGTGCCAGCAGCGCAGGGGGGAGGGCCGGGGAGCTGTTTTTT.

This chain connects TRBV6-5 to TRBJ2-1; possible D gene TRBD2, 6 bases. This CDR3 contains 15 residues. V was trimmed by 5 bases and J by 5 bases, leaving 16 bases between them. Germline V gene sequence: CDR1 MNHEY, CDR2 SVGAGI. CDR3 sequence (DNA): TGTGCCAGCAGTGGAGGGGACCTAACCCACAATGAGCAGTTCTTC. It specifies CASSGGDLTHNEQFF.

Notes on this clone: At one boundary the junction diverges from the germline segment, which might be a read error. CDR3 nucleotides: TGCGCCAACAGCGATCTGGAGACCCAGTACTTC. Translating gives CANSDLETQYF. The rearrangement joins TRBV5-1 to TRBJ2-5; D is ambiguous. Per the germline V gene, CDR1 is SGHRS and CDR2 is YFSETQ. The CDR3 is 11 residues long.

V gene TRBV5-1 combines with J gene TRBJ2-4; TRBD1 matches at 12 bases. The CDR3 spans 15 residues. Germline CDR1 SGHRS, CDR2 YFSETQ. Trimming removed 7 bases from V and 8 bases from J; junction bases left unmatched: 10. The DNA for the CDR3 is TGCGCCAGCGGATCGACCGGGACAGGGGGCGACATTCAGTACTTC. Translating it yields CASGSTGTGGDIQYF.

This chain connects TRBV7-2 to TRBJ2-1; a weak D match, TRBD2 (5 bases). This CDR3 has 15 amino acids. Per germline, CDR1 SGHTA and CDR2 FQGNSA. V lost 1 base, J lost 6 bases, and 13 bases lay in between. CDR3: CASSLDGLGGNEQFF. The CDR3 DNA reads TGTGCCAGCAGCTTAGATGGGCTTGGAGGCAATGAGCAGTTCTTC.

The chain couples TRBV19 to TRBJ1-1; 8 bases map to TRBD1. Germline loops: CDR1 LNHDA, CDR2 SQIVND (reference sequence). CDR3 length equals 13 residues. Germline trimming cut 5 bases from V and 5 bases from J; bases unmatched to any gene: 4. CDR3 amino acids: CASSQQGGTEAFF. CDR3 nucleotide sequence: TGTGCCAGTAGTCAACAGGGGGGGACTGAAGCTTTCTTT.

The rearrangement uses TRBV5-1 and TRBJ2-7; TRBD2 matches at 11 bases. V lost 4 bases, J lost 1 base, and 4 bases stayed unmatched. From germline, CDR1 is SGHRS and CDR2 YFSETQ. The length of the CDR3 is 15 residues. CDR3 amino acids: CASSPLAGESYEQYF. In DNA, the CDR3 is TGCGCCAGCAGCCCACTAGCGGGGGAGTCCTACGAGCAGTACTTC.

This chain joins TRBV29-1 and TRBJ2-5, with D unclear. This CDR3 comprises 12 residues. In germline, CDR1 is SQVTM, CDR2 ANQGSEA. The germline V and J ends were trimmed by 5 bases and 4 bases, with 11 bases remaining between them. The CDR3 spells CSVIVNGETQYF. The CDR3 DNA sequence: TGCAGCGTTATCGTCAACGGAGAGACCCAGTACTTC.

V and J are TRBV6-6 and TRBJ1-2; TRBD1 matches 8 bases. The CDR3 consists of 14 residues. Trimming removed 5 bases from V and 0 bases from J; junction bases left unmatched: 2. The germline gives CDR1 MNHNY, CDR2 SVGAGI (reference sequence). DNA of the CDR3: TGTGCCAGCAGTCGGGACAGGACTAACTATGGCTACACCTTC. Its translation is CASSRDRTNYGYTF.

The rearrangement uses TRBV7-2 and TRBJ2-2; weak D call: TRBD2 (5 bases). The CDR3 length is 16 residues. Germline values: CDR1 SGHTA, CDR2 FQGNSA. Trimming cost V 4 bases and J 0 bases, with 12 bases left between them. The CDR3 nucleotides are TGTGCCAGCAGCTCTCGGACTGGAACGAACACCGGGGAGCTGTTTTTT. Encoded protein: CASSSRTGTNTGELFF. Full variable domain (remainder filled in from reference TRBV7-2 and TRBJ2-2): GAGVSQSPSNKVTEKGKDVELRCDPISGHTALYWYRQSLGQGLEFLIYFQGNSAPDKSGLPSDRFSAERTGGSVSTLTIQRTQQEDSAVYLCASSSRTGTNTGELFFGEGSRLTVL.

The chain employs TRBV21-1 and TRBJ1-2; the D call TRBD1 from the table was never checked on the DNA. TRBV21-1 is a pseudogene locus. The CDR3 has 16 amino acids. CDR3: CASSKSSRGCNYGYTF. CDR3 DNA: TGTGCCAGCAGCAAATCATCCAGGGGGTGTAACTATGGCTACACCTTC.

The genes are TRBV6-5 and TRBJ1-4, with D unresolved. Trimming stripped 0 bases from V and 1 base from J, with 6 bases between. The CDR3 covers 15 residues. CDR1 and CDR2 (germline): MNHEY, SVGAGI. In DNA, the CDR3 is TGTGCCAGCAGTTACTCGTTCGTAACTAATGAAAAACTGTTTTTT. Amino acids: CASSYSFVTNEKLFF.

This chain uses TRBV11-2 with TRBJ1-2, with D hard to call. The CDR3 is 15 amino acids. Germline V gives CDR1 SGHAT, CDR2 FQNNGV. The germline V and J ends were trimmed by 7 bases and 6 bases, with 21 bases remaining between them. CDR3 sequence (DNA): TGTGCCAGCACCCAGATGGGTTTCGAGGAGAATGGCTACACCTTC. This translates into CASTQMGFEENGYTF.

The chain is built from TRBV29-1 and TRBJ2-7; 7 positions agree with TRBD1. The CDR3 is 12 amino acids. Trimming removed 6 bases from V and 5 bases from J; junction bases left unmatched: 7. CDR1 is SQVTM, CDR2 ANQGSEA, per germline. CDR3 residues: CSVSDRVNEQYF. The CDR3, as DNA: TGCAGCGTCTCTGACAGGGTAAACGAGCAGTACTTC.

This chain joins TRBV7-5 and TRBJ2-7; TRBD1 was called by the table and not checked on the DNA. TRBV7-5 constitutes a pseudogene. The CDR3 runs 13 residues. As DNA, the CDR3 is TGTGCCAGAAGATCCAGGGGGGCGGACGAGCAGTACTTC. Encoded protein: CARRSRGADEQYF.

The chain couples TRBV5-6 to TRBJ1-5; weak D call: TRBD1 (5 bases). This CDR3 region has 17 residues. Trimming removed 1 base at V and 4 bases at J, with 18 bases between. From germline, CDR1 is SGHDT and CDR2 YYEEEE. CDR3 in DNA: TGTGCCAGCAGCTTGTTCAGACACCAGGGAGATAATCAGCCCCAGCATTTT. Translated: CASSLFRHQGDNQPQHF.

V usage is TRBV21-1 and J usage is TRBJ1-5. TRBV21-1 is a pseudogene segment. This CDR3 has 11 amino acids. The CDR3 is CASSKGQPQHF. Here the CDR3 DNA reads TGTGCCAGTAGTAAGGGACAGCCCCAGCATTTT.